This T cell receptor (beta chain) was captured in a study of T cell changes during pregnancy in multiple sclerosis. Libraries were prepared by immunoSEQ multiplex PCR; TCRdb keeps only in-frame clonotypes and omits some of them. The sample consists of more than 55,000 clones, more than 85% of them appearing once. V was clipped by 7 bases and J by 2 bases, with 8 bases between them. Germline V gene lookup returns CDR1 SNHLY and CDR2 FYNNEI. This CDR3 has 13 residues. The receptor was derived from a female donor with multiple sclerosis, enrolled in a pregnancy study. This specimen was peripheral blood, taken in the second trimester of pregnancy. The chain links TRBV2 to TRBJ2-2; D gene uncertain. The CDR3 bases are TGTGCCAGCACGCTCACTAACACCGGGGAGCTGTTTTTT. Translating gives CASTLTNTGELFF. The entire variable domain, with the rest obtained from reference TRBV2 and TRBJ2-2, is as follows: EPEVTQTPSHQVTQMGQEVILRCVPISNHLYFYWYRQILGQKVEFLVSFYNNEISEKSEIFDDQFSVERPDGSNFTLKIRSTKLEDSAMYFCASTLTNTGELFFGEGSRLTVL.